These 15 T cell receptor beta chains originate from one sample sequenced in a study of T cells after yellow fever vaccination. A single record per CDR3 protein comes from TCRdb applying MiXCR to the 5' RACE reads. The sample has 360,000 or so distinct CDR3 sequences; 9.5% to 13% are singletons. This specimen was PBMCs, taken on the day of the first yellow fever vaccination. These receptors all stem from a man aged 18 to 35 who received the YFV17D yellow fever vaccine.

This clonotype was observed once. The gene calls are TRBV12-3 or TRBV12-4 and TRBJ2-2, with 9 bases lining up with TRBD1. V was clipped by 6 bases and J by 7 bases; unmatched bases: 9. This CDR3 has 15 residues. The CDR3 sequence is CASSTGTGTIGELFF. The CDR3 DNA reads TGTGCCAGCAGCACCGGGACAGGGACGATCGGGGAGCTGTTTTTT.

The chain couples TRBV7-3 to TRBJ2-7; 8 bases map to TRBD2. Germline values: CDR1 SGHTA, CDR2 FQGTGA. The CDR3 spans 14 residues. V lost 5 bases to trimming and J lost 3 bases; unmatched junction nucleotides: 6. The CDR3 DNA is TGTGCCAGCAGCCAACGGGGGGGGTTCTACGAGCAGTACTTC. Its translation: CASSQRGGFYEQYF.

V and J are TRBV5-1 and TRBJ2-5; 9 bases agree with TRBD1. CDR1 SGHRS and CDR2 YFSETQ come from the germline V gene. This CDR3 is 15 amino acids long. Germline trimming cut 4 bases from V and 4 bases from J; bases unmatched to any gene: 8. CDR3 DNA sequence: TGCGCCAGCAGCCCCGCACAGGGGGCGGGAGAGACCCAGTACTTC. It specifies CASSPAQGAGETQYF.

This clonotype appeared a few times. This chain uses TRBV11-3 with TRBJ2-5; D remains ambiguous. The germline V gene encodes CDR1 SGHNT and CDR2 YENEEA. Trimming cost V 1 base and J 5 bases, with 14 bases left between them. The CDR3 has 15 residues. The CDR3 DNA reads TGTGCCAGCAGCTTAGGCCAGTACCTCGGGGAGACCCAGTACTTC. Translating gives CASSLGQYLGETQYF.

The chain recombines TRBV27 with TRBJ2-1, with 13 bases matching TRBD2. J lost 3 bases, V lost 9 bases, and 5 bases had no gene match. This CDR3 contains 15 residues. Per germline, CDR1 MNHEY and CDR2 SMNVEV (reference sequence). The CDR3 reads CASGLAGAIYNEQFF. CDR3 sequence (DNA): TGTGCCAGTGGACTAGCGGGGGCTATCTACAATGAGCAGTTCTTC.

The rearrangement uses TRBV6-5 and TRBJ2-7; the match to TRBD2 covers 14 bases. The CDR3 has 17 residues. V shed 0 bases and J 7 bases; nucleotides not matched to a gene: 8. Germline lookup yields CDR1 MNHEY and CDR2 SVGAGI. The CDR3 sequence is CASSYSWRLAGGQEQYF. In DNA form, the CDR3 reads TGTGCCAGCAGTTACTCCTGGAGACTAGCGGGGGGGCAGGAGCAGTACTTC.

This clonotype was seen only a few times. The genes are TRBV28 and TRBJ1-5, with TRBD1 as a possible D gene (6 bases). Per the germline V gene, CDR1 is MDHEN and CDR2 is SYDVKM. V lost 6 bases, J lost 0 bases, and 9 bases lay in between. The CDR3 loop spans 14 amino acids. CDR3 DNA sequence: TGTGCCAGCAGGAAAGGGGGTAGCAATCAGCCCCAGCATTTT. This encodes CASRKGGSNQPQHF.

The chain has TRBV28 and TRBJ1-2, with TRBD1 matching over 7 bases. V lost 8 bases to trimming and J lost 5 bases; unmatched junction nucleotides: 8. The germline gives CDR1 MDHEN, CDR2 SYDVKM. The CDR3 runs to 13 residues. CDR3 nucleotides: TGTGCCAGCCGGGACAGCCGTTCTTATGGCTACACCTTC. Amino acids: CASRDSRSYGYTF.

The chain joins TRBV15 to TRBJ2-2; tentatively, D is TRBD1 (5 bases). CDR1 and CDR2 from the germline V gene are LNHNV and YYDKDF (reference sequence). The CDR3 has 12 residues. V dropped 6 bases and J dropped 6 bases, with 8 bases sitting between them. The DNA of the CDR3 is TGTGCCACCAGGATAGGGGCCGGGGAGCTGTTTTTT. This translates into CATRIGAGELFF.

CDR3 sequence reads: CASSPGTGGWAYNEQFF. The CDR3 coding sequence is TGCGCCAGCAGCCCCGGGACAGGGGGCTGGGCCTACAATGAGCAGTTCTTC. The V gene is TRBV5-1, the J gene TRBJ2-1, with TRBD1 identical over 12 bases. The CDR3 runs 17 residues. Germline CDR1 reads SGHRS; CDR2 reads YFSETQ. After removal of 4 bases from V and 2 bases from J, the junction contained 7 bases not matched to a gene.

CDR3 residues: CSARQGLSEKLFF. As DNA, the CDR3 is TGCAGTGCTAGACAGGGGTTGAGTGAAAAACTGTTTTTT. The V call is TRBV20-1, the J call TRBJ1-4, with D perhaps TRBD1 (6 bases). This CDR3 has 13 amino acids. CDR1 and CDR2 from the germline V gene are DFQATT and SNEGSKA (reference sequence). Trimming removed 2 bases at V and 7 bases at J, with 11 bases between.

This chain joins TRBV29-1 and TRBJ1-2; the D is unclear. Germline V gives CDR1 SQVTM, CDR2 ANQGSEA. The ends were cut back, 3 bases at V and 1 base at J, with 6 bases in the middle. There are 12 residues in the CDR3. CDR3 in amino acids: CSVDGLNYGYTF. CDR3 nucleotides: TGCAGCGTTGACGGGCTTAACTATGGCTACACCTTC. Variable domain in full (rest from reference TRBV29-1 and TRBJ1-2): SAVISQKPSRDICQRGTSLTIQCQVDSQVTMMFWYRQQPGQSLTLIATANQGSEATYESGFVIDKFPISRPNLTFSTLTVSNMSPEDSSIYLCSVDGLNYGYTFGSGTRLTVV.

The V gene is TRBV29-1, the J gene TRBJ2-3; TRBD2 aligns across 7 bases. The trim removed 4 bases at V and 2 bases at J, leaving 3 bases unmatched. The CDR3 length is 13 residues. Germline V gives CDR1 SQVTM, CDR2 ANQGSEA. The CDR3 DNA reads TGCAGCGTTGCGGGGGGATTCACAGATACGCAGTATTTT. Protein: CSVAGGFTDTQYF.

The rearrangement joins TRBV4-3 to TRBJ1-1, with a weak D call TRBD1 (5 bases). This CDR3 spans 15 amino acids. Germline CDR1 and CDR2: LGHNA and YSLEER. V was pared by 1 base and J by 0 bases, with 9 bases between. The CDR3 spells CASSQGRGVNTEAFF. The DNA of the CDR3 is TGCGCCAGCAGCCAAGGTCGGGGGGTGAACACTGAAGCTTTCTTT.

The rearrangement links TRBV23-1 to TRBJ1-6; the D gene is possibly TRBD1 (6 bases). TRBV23-1 falls under the ORF class, with uncertain function. The CDR3 extends over 15 amino acids. V was cut by 8 bases and J by 9 bases, with 20 bases left in between. The CDR3 region is CASSLTGANSSPLHF. Here the CDR3 DNA reads TGCGCCAGCTCTTTGACGGGGGCAAATAGTTCACCCCTCCACTTT.